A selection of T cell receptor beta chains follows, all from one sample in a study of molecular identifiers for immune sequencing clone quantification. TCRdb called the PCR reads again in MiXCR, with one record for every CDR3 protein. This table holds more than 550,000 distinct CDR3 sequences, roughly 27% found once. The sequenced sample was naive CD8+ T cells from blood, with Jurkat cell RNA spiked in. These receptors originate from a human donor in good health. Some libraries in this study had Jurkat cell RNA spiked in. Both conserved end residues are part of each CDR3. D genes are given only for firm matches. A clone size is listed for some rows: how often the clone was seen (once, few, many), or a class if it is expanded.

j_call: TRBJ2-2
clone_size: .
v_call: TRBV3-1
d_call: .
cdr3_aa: CASSQSREFYTGELFF
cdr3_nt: TGTGCCAGCAGCCAAAGTCGGGAGTTTTACACCGGGGAGCTGTTTTTT

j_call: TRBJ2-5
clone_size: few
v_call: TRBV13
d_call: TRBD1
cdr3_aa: CASSLGQGARETQYF
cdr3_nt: TGTGCCAGCAGCTTAGGGCAGGGGGCTCGAGAGACCCAGTACTTC

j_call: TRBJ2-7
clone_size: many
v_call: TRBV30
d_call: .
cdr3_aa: CAWSVGTTYEQYF
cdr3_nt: TGTGCCTGGAGTGTTGGCACTACCTACGAGCAGTACTTC

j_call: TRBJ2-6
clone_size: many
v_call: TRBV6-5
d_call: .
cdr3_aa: CASSYSPPDPGTFSGANVLTF
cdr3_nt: TGTGCCAGCAGTTACTCACCCCCCGATCCCGGGACATTCTCTGGGGCCAACGTCCTGACTTTC

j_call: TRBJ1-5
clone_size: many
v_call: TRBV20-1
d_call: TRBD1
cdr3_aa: CSAGQGRAQPQHF
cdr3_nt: TGCAGTGCGGGACAGGGACGGGCCCAGCCCCAGCATTTT

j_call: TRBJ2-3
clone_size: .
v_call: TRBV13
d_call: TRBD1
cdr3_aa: CASSLDRDLTDTQYF
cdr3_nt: TGTGCCAGCAGCCTCGACAGGGACCTCACAGATACGCAGTATTTT

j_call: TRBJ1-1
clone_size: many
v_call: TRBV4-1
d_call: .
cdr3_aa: CASSPIAPGTEAFF
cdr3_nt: TGCGCCAGCAGCCCAATAGCTCCTGGGACTGAAGCTTTCTTT

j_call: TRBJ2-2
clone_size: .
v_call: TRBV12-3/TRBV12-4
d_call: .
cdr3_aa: CASRLDKNRELFF
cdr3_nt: TGTGCCAGCAGATTAGACAAAAACAGGGAGCTGTTTTTT

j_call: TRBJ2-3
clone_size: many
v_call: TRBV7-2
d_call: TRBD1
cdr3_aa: CASSWGQGSYTQYF
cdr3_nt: TGTGCCAGCAGCTGGGGACAGGGTTCATATACGCAGTATTTT

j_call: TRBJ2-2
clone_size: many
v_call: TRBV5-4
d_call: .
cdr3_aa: CASSSADRTGELFF
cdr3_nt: TGTGCCAGCAGCTCTGCGGACAGAACCGGGGAGCTGTTTTTT

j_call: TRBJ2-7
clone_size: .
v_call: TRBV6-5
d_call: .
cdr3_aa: CASSWDISYEQYF
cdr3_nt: TGTGCCAGCAGTTGGGACATCTCCTACGAGCAGTACTTC

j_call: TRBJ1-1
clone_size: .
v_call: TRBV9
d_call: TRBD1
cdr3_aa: CASEALQTGGTEAFF
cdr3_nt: TGTGCCAGCGAAGCCCTACAGACAGGGGGCACTGAAGCTTTCTTT

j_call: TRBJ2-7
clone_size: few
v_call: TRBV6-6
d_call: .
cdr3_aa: CASSGTAQSYEQYF
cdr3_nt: TGTGCCAGCAGCGGGACCGCTCAGTCCTACGAGCAGTACTTC

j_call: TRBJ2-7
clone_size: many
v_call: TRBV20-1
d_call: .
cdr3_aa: CSARGQAGLSYEQYF
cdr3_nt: TGCAGTGCTAGAGGACAAGCGGGTCTCTCCTACGAGCAGTACTTC

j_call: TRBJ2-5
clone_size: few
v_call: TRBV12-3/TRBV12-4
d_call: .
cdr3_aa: CASSPTHGGRQETQYF
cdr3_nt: TGTGCCAGCAGTCCGACCCACGGGGGGCGTCAAGAGACCCAGTACTTC

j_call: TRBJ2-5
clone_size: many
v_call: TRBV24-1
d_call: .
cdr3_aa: CATSDPLEPEGTQYF
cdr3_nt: TGTGCCACCAGTGACCCCCTCGAGCCCGAAGGGACCCAGTACTTC

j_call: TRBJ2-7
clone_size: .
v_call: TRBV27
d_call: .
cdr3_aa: CASSFQGNHYEQYF
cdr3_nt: TGTGCCAGCAGTTTTCAGGGGAATCACTACGAGCAGTACTTC

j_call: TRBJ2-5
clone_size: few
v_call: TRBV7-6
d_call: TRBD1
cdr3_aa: CASRPGTGEETQYF
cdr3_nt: TGTGCCAGCAGGCCCGGGACAGGGGAAGAGACCCAGTACTTC

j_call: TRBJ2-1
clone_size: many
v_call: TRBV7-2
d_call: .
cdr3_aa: CASSLALGNEQFF
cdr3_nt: TGTGCCAGCAGCTTAGCGCTTGGCAATGAGCAGTTCTTC

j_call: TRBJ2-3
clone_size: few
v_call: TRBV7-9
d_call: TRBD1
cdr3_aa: CASSDRDSADTQYF
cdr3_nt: TGTGCCAGCAGCGACCGGGACAGTGCAGATACGCAGTATTTT

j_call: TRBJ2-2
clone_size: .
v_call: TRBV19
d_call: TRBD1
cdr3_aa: CASSPRQGYATGELFF
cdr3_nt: TGTGCCAGTAGTCCCAGACAGGGTTACGCCACCGGGGAGCTGTTTTTT

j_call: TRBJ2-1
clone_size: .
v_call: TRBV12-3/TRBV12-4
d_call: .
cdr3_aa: CASSTTLSHTDDYNEQFF
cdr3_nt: TGTGCCAGCAGTACAACCCTTTCCCACACAGACGACTACAATGAGCAGTTCTTC

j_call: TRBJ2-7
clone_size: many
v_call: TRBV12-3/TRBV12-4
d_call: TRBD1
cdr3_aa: CASSITGAEQYF
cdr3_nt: TGTGCCAGCAGTATCACAGGGGCCGAGCAGTACTTC

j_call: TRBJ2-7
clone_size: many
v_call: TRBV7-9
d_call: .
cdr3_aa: CASSQDYSYEQYF
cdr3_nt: TGTGCCAGCAGCCAGGACTACTCCTACGAGCAGTACTTC

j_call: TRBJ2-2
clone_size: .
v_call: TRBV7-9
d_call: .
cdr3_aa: CASTPWGLSGGLFF
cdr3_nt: TGTGCCAGCACCCCTTGGGGGTTGTCCGGGGGGCTGTTTTTT

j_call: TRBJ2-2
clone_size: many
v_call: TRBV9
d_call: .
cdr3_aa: CASSAGDGGELFF
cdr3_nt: TGTGCCAGCAGTGCAGGGGATGGCGGGGAGCTGTTTTTT

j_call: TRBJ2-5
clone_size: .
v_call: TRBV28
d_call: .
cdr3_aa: CASSQDLQTQYF
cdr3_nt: TGTGCCAGCAGTCAGGACCTTCAGACCCAGTACTTC

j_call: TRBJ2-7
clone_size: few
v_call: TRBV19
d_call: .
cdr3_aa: CASSIDHGVFEQYF
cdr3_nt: TGTGCCAGTAGTATAGATCACGGGGTCTTCGAGCAGTACTTC